This T cell receptor (beta chain) was captured by sequencing in a study of regulatory T cells in long-lasting Graves disease. In this sample, this clonotype turned up many times. No antigen is known for it. Study-wide findings and caveats: Reduced TCR diversity was observed in persistent Graves' patients versus newly diagnosed patients. Favoring TRBV28, TRBJ1-2 and TRBJ2-5 was a feature seen in persistent disease.

Investigators prepared the TCR beta libraries by applying iRepertoire HTBI primers and Arm-PCR of CDR3 regions. MiXCR, applied by TCRdb to the multiplex PCR reads, yields one record per CDR3 protein. Here the sample spans roughly 400,000 distinct CDR3 sequences, under 25% being singletons. Trimming removed 7 bases from V and 4 bases from J, with 13 bases in between. The CDR3 consists of 13 residues. As to time point: persistent/refractory GD, antithyroid drugs over 5 years with positive TRAb. RNA from PBMCs was the source of the TCR library. The chain employs TRBV12-3 or TRBV12-4 and TRBJ1-2; D ambiguous. The sequence was collected from a female donor with Graves disease. Specimen: peripheral blood mononuclear cells (PBMCs), collected when the disease was refractory, from a patient treated with antithyroid drugs. The chain's CDR3 is CASTRAWGYGYTF. The DNA for the CDR3 is TGTGCCAGCACCCGGGCCTGGGGCTATGGCTACACCTTC.